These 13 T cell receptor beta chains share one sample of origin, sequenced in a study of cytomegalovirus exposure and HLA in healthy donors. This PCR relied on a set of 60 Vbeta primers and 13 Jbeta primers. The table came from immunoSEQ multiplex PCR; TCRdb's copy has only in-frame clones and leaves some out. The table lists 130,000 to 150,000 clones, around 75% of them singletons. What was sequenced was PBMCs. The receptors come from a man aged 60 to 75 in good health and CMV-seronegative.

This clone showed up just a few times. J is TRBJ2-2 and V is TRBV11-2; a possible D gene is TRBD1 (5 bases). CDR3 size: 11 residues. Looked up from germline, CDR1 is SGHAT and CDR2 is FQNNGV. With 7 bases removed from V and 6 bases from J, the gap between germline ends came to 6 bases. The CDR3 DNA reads TGTGCCAGCATAGGGGCCGGGGAGCTGTTTTTT. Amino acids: CASIGAGELFF.

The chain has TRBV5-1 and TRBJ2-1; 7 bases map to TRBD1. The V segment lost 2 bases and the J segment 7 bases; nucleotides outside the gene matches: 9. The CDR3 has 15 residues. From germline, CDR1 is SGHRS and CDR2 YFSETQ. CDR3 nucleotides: TGCGCCAGCAGCTTAAACAGGGGCCCCTCGAATGAGCAGTTCTTC. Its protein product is CASSLNRGPSNEQFF.

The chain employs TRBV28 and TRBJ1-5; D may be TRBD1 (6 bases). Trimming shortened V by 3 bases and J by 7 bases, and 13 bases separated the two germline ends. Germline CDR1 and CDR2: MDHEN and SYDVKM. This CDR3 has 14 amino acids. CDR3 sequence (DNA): TGTGCCAGCAGTTTGTCCGACAGGAGACAGCCCCAGCATTTT. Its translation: CASSLSDRRQPQHF.

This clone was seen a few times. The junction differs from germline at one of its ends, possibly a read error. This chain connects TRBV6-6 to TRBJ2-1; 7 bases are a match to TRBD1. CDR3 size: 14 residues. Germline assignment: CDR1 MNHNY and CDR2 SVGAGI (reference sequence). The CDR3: CASTDRVSDNEQFF. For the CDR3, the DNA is TGTGCCAGCACAGACAGGGTCTCCGACAATGAGCAGTTCTTC.

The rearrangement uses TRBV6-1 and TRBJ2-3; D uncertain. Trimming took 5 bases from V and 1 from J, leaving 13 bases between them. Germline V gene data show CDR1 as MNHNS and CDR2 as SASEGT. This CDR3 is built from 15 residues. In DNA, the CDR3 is TGTGCCAGCAGTCCATTGGTCGGTCGCACAGATACGCAGTATTTT. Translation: CASSPLVGRTDTQYF.

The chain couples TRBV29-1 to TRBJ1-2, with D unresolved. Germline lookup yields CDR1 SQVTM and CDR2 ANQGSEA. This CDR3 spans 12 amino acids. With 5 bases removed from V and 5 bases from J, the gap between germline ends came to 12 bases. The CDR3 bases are TGCAGCGTTAGGAGGGCTGGGTATGGCTACACCTTC. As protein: CSVRRAGYGYTF.

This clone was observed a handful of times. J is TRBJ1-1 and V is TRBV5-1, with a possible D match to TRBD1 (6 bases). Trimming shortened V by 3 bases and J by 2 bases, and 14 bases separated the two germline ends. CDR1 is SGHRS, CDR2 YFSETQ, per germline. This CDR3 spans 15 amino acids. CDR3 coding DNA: TGCGCCAGCAGCTCGCAGGGGCGGACAAACACTGAAGCTTTCTTT. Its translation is CASSSQGRTNTEAFF.

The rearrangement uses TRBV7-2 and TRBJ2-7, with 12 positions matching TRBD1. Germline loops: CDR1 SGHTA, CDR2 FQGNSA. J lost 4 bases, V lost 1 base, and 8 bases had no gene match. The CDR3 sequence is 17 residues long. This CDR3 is CASSLGIPGQGAYEQYF. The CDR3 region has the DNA TGTGCCAGCAGCTTAGGAATCCCGGGACAGGGGGCTTACGAGCAGTACTTC. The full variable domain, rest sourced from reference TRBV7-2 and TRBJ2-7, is GAGVSQSPSNKVTEKGKDVELRCDPISGHTALYWYRQSLGQGLEFLIYFQGNSAPDKSGLPSDRFSAERTGGSVSTLTIQRTQQEDSAVYLCASSLGIPGQGAYEQYFGPGTRLTVT.

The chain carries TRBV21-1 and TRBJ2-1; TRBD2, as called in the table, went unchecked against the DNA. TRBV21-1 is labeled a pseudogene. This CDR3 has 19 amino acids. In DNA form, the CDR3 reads TGTGCCAGCAGCAAAGTGGGTACTAGCGGGGCCCTTGTTTACAATGAGCAGTTCTTC. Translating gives CASSKVGTSGALVYNEQFF.

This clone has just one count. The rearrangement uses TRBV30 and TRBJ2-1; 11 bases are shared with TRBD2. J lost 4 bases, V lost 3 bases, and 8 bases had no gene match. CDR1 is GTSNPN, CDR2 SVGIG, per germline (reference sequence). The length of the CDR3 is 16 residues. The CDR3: CAWSALTSGAYNEQFF. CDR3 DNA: TGTGCCTGGAGCGCCTTGACTAGCGGGGCTTACAATGAGCAGTTCTTC.

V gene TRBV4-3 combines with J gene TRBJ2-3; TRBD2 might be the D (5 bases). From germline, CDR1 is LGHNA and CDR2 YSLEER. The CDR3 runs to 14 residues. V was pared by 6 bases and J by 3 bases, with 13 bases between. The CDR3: CASRARERTDTQYF. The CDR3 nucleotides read TGCGCCAGCAGGGCTAGGGAGAGGACAGATACGCAGTATTTT.

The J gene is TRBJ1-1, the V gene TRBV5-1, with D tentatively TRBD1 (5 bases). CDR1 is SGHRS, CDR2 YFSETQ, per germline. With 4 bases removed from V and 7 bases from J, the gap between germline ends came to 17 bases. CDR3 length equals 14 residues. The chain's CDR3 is CASSPLQGMGEAFF. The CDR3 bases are TGCGCCAGCAGCCCGCTTCAGGGAATGGGTGAAGCTTTCTTT.

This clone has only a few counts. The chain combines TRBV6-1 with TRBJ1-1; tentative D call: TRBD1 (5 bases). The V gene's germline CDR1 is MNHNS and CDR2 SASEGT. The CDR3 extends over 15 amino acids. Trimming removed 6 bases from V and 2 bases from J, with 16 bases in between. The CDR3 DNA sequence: TGTGCCAGCAGGGTTGACAGTGGAGCTAACACTGAAGCTTTCTTT. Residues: CASRVDSGANTEAFF.